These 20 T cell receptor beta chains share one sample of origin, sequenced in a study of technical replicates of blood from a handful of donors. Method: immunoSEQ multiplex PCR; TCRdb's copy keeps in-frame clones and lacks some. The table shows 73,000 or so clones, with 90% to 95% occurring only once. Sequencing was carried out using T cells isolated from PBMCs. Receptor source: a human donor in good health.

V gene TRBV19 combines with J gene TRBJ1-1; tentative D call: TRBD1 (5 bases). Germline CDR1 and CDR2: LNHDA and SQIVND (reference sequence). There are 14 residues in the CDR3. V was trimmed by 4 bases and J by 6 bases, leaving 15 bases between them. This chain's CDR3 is CASSSGRVKSEAFF. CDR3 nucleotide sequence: TGTGCCAGTAGTAGTGGCAGGGTAAAATCTGAAGCTTTCTTT.

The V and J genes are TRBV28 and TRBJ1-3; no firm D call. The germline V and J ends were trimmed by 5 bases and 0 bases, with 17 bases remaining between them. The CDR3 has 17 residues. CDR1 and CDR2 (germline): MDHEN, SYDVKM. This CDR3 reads CASSLGRFRDSGNTIYF. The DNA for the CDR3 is TGTGCCAGCAGTCTCGGACGATTTCGGGACTCTGGAAACACCATATATTTT.

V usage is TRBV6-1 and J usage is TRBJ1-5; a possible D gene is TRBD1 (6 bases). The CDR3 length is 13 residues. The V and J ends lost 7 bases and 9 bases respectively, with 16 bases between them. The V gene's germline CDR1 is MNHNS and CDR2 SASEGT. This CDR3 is CASMTRGQGPQHF. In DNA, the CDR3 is TGTGCCAGCATGACCAGGGGCCAAGGGCCCCAGCATTTT.

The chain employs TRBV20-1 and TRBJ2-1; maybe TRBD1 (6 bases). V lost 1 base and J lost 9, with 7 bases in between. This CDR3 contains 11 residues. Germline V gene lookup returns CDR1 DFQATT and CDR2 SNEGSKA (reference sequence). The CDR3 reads CSARVGGEQFF. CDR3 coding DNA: TGCAGTGCTAGAGTAGGGGGTGAGCAGTTCTTC.

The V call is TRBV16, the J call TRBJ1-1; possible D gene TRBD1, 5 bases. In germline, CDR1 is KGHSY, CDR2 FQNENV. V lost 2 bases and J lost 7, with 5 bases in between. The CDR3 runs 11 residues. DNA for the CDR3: TGTGCCAGCAGCCAACAGGGTGAAGCTTTCTTT. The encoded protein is CASSQQGEAFF.

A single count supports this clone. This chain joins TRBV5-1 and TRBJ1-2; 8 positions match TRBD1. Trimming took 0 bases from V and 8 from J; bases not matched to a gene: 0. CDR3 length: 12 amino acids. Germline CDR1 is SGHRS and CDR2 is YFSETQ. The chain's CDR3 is CASSLGDRGYTF. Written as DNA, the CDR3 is TGCGCCAGCAGCTTGGGGGACAGGGGCTACACCTTC.

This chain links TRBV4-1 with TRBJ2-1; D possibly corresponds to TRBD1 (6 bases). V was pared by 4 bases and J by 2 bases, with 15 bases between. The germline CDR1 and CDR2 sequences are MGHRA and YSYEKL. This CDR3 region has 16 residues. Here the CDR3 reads CASSPHAGAPYNEQFF. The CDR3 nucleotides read TGCGCCAGCAGCCCCCACGCAGGGGCCCCCTACAATGAGCAGTTCTTC.

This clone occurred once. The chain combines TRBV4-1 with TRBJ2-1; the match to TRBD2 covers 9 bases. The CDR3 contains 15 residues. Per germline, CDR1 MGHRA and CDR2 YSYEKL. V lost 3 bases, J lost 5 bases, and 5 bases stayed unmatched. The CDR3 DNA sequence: TGCGCCAGCAGCCATACGACTAGCGGAAACAATGAGCAGTTCTTC. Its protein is CASSHTTSGNNEQFF.

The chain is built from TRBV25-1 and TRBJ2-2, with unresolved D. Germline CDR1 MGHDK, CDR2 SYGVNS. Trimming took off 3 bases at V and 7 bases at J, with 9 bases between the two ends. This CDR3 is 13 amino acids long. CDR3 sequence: CASSDRSVGELFF. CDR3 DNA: TGTGCCAGCAGTGACCGGAGTGTCGGGGAGCTGTTTTTT.

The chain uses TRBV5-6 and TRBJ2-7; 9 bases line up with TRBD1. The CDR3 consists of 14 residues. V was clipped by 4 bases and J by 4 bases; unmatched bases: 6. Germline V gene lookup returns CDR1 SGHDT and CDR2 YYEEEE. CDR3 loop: CASSRDRVNYEQYF. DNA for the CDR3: TGTGCCAGCAGCAGGGACAGGGTGAATTACGAGCAGTACTTC.

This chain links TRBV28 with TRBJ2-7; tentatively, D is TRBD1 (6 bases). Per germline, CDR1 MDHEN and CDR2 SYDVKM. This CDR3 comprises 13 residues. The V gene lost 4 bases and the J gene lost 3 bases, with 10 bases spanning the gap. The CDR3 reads CASSSGQDYEQYF. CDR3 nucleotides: TGTGCCAGCAGTTCGGGACAAGACTACGAGCAGTACTTC.

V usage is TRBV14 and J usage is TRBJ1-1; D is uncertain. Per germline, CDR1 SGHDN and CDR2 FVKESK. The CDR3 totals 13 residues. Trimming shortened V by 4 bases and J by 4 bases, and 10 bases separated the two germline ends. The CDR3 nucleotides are TGTGCCAGCAGCCGAGGGCTGCGCACTGAAGCTTTCTTT. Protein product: CASSRGLRTEAFF.

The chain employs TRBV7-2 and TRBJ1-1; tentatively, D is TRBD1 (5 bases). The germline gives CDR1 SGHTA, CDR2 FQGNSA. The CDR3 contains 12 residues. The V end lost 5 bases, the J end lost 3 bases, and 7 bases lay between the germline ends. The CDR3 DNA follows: TGTGCCAGCAGCCGCAGGGACACTGAAGCTTTCTTT. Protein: CASSRRDTEAFF. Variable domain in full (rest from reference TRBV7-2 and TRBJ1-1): GAGVSQSPSNKVTEKGKDVELRCDPISGHTALYWYRQSLGQGLEFLIYFQGNSAPDKSGLPSDRFSAERTGGSVSTLTIQRTQQEDSAVYLCASSRRDTEAFFGQGTRLTVV.

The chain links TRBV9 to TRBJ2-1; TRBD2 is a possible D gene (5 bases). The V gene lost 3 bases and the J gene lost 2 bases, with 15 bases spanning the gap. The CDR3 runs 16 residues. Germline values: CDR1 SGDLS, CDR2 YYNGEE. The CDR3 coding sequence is TGTGCCAGCAGCGGTGGAGCGGAGAACGCCTACAATGAGCAGTTCTTC. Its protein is CASSGGAENAYNEQFF.

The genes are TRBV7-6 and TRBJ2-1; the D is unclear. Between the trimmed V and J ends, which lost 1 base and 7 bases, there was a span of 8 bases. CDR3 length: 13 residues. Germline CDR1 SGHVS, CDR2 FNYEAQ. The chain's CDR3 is CASSLESRNEQFF. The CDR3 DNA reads TGTGCCAGCAGCTTAGAATCGAGGAATGAGCAGTTCTTC.

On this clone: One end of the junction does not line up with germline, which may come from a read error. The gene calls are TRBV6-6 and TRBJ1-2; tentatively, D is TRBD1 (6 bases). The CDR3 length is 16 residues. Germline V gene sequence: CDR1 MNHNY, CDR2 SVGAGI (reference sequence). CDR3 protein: CASSDSSFTGSYGYTF. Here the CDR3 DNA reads TGTGCCAGCAGTGACTCGTCTTTTACAGGGTCCTATGGCTACACCTTC.

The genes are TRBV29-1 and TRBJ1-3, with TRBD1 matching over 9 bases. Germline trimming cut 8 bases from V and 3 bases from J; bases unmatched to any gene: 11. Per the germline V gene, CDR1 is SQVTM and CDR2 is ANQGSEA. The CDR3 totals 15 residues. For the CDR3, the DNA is TGCAGCTGCCGTGGACAGGGGCTTTATGGAAACACCATATATTTT. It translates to CSCRGQGLYGNTIYF.

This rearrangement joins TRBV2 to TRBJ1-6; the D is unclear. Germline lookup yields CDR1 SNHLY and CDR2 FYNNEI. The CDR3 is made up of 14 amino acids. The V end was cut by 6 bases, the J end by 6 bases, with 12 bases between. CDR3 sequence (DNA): TGTGCCAGCAGAATGACCGAGGGTAATTCACCCCTCCACTTT. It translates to CASRMTEGNSPLHF.

This CDR3 is CASSLSVGSNQPQHF. For the CDR3, the DNA is TGCGCCAGCAGCTTGAGCGTTGGGAGCAATCAGCCCCAGCATTTT. The chain is built from TRBV5-1 and TRBJ1-5; no clear D. The CDR3 is 15 amino acids. V shed 1 base and J shed 1 base, with 9 bases lying between them. Germline CDR1 SGHRS, CDR2 YFSETQ.

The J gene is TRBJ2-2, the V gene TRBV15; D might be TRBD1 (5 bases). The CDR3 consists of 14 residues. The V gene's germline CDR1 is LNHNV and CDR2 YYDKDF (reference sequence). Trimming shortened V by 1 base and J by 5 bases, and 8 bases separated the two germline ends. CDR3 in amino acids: CATSRVRVTGELFF. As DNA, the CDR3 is TGTGCCACCAGCAGAGTCAGGGTGACCGGGGAGCTGTTTTTT.